This entry concerns a single TCR beta chain. Some clones are missing from TCRdb's copy, which holds only in-frame ones; the method was immunoSEQ multiplex PCR. Altogether roughly 660,000 clones are present, roughly 90% being singletons, with the ten largest covering about 0.01%. The entry originates in a study of shared T cell receptors in the human thymus. This same sample was also taken into another study, of human thymus T cells. That publication notes: Infants served as donors; they were healthy and Finnish and were having corrective surgery for congenital heart defects. The thymus was resected at corrective cardiac surgery. Thymic and blood repertoires seemed to show skewed V and J gene use. Related studies found that unrelated individuals share highly overlapping thymic repertoires.

The TCR sequence derives from a boy younger than two with a congenital heart defect. Sequenced: thymocytes.

The CDR3 sequence is CASSESSRATNEKLFF. The CDR3 DNA reads TGTGCCAGCAGTGAAAGTTCCAGGGCAACTAATGAAAAACTGTTTTTT. The J gene is TRBJ1-4, the V gene TRBV6-4; a weak D match, TRBD1 (5 bases). From germline, CDR1 is MRHNA and CDR2 SNTAGT. Trimming stripped 3 bases from V and 0 bases from J, with 11 bases between. This CDR3 region has 16 residues.